The 5 T cell receptor beta chains given below trace back to one sample, sequenced in a study of T cell responses to AZD1222 COVID-19 vaccine. Assay: immunoSEQ multiplex PCR; the TCRdb copy retains only in-frame clones and omits some. The sample consists of 100,000 or so clones, roughly 88% of them appearing once. The material sequenced was peripheral blood, taken on day 0 of AZD1222 vaccination. The receptors originated from an adult in good health.

J is TRBJ1-2 and V is TRBV4-2; 7 nucleotides line up with TRBD1. Losses at the gene ends were 1 base for V and 3 bases for J; bases not matched to a gene: 5. The CDR3 is 15 amino acids. CDR1 is LGHNA and CDR2 is YNFKEQ in the germline V gene. CDR3 DNA sequence: TGTGCCAGCAGCCAAGCCCACGGGACAGACTATGGCTACACCTTC. It yields the protein CASSQAHGTDYGYTF.

V and J are TRBV5-8 and TRBJ1-3, with no clear D. The V end was cut by 1 base, the J end by 4 bases, with 12 bases between. CDR3 length equals 15 residues. Germline V gene sequence: CDR1 SGHTS, CDR2 YDEGEE. CDR3: CASSLRTSRGNTIYF. The CDR3 coding sequence is TGTGCCAGCAGCTTGAGAACCTCTAGGGGAAACACCATATATTTT.

This chain joins TRBV4-1 and TRBJ2-2; 9 bases are shared with TRBD2. CDR3 length equals 18 residues. Unmatched junction bases numbered 16, after V lost 7 bases and J lost 4 bases. Germline lookup yields CDR1 MGHRA and CDR2 YSYEKL. CDR3 region: CASKGLGGSSGITGELFF. The CDR3 DNA reads as TGCGCCAGCAAGGGACTAGGGGGTTCTAGCGGGATCACCGGGGAGCTGTTTTTT.

The CDR3 DNA follows: TGCGCCAGCAGCACGGAGCGGGGCCCCTACGAGCAGTACTTC. It encodes CASSTERGPYEQYF. The chain carries TRBV5-1 and TRBJ2-7; 7 bases map to TRBD2. The CDR3 is 14 residues long. Germline V gene lookup returns CDR1 SGHRS and CDR2 YFSETQ. V was clipped by 4 bases and J by 2 bases; unmatched bases: 6.

This clone has just one count. The gene calls are TRBV10-3 and TRBJ1-1; TRBD1 matches at 7 bases. The CDR3 consists of 13 residues. The ends lost 4 bases at V and 4 bases at J; junction bases unmatched: 3. The germline V gene encodes CDR1 ENHRY and CDR2 SYGVKD. The CDR3: CAISGQGGTEAFF. In nucleotides, the CDR3 is TGTGCCATCAGTGGACAGGGAGGCACTGAAGCTTTCTTT.